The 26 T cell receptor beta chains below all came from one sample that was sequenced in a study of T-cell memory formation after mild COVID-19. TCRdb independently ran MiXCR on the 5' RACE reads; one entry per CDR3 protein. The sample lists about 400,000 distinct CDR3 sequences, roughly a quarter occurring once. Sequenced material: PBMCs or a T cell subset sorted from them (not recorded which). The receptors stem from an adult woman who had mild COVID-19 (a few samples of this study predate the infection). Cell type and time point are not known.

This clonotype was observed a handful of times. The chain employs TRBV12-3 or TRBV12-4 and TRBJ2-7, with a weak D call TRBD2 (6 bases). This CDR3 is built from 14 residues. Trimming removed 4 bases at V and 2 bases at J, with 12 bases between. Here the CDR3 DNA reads TGTGCCAGCAGTTCATCGGGACTGCCCTACGAGCAGTACTTC. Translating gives CASSSSGLPYEQYF.

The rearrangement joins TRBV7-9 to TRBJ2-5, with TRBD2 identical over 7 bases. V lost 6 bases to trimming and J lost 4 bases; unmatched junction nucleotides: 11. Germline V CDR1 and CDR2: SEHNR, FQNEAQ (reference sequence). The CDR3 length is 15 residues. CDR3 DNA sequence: TGTGCCAGCAGGGCACACGGACTAGTAGGAGAGACCCAGTACTTC. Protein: CASRAHGLVGETQYF.

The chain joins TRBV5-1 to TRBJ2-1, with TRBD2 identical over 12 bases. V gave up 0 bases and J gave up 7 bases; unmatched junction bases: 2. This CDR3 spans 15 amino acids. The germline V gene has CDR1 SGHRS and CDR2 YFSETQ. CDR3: CASSLATSGGNEQFF. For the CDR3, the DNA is TGCGCCAGCAGCTTGGCGACTAGCGGGGGAAATGAGCAGTTCTTC.

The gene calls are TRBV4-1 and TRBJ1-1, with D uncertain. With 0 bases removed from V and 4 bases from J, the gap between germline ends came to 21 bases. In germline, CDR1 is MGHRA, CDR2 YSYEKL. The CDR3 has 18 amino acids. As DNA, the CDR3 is TGCGCCAGCAGCCAAGAATCACACCTATTAAACTACTTCACTGAAGCTTTCTTT. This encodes CASSQESHLLNYFTEAFF.

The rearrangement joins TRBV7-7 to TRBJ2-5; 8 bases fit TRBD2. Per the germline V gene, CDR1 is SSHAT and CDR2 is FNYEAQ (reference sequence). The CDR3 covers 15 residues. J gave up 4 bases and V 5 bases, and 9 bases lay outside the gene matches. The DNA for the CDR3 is TGTGCCAGCAGCACCAACCCGGGGGGGGCAGAGACCCAGTACTTC. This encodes CASSTNPGGAETQYF.

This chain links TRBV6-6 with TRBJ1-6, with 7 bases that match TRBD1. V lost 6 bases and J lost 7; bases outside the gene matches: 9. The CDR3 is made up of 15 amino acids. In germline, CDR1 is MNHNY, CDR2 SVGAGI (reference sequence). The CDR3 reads CASSRRDSFNSPLHF. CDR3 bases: TGTGCCAGCAGCCGGCGGGACAGCTTCAATTCACCCCTCCACTTT.

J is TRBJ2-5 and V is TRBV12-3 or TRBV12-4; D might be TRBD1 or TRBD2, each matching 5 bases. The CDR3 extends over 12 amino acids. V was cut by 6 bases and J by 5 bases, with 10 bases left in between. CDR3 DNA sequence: TGTGCCAGCAGCCTGTGGGGGGAGACCCAGTACTTC. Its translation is CASSLWGETQYF.

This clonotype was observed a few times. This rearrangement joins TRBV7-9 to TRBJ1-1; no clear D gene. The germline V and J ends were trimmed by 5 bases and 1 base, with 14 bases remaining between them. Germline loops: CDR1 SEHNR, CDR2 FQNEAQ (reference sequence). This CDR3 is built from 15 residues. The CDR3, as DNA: TGTGCCAGCAGCCTGGGTCCCCCACGGAACACTGAAGCTTTCTTT. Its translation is CASSLGPPRNTEAFF.

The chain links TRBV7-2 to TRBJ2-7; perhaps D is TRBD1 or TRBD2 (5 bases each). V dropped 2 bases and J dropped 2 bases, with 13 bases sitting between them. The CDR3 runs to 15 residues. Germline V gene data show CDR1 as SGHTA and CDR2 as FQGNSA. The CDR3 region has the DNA TGTGCCAGCAGCTTAACCCGGGACCGAGCCTACGAGCAGTACTTC. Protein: CASSLTRDRAYEQYF.

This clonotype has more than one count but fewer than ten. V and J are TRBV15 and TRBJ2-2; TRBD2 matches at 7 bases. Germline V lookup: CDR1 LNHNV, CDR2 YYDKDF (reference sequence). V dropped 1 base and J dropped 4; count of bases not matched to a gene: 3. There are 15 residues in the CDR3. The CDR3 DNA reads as TGTGCCACCAGCAGAGGACTAGCCGGCACCGGGGAGCTGTTTTTT. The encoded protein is CATSRGLAGTGELFF. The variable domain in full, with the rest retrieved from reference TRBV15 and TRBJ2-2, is DAMVIQNPRYQVTQFGKPVTLSCSQTLNHNVMYWYQQKSSQAPKLLFHYYDKDFNNEADTPDNFQSRRPNTSFCFLDIRSPGLGDTAMYLCATSRGLAGTGELFFGEGSRLTVL.

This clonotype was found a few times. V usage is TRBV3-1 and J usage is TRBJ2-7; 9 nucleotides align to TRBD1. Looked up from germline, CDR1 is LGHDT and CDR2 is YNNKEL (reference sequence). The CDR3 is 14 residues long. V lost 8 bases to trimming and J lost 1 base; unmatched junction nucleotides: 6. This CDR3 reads CASEEGTGSYEQYF. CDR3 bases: TGTGCCAGCGAGGAAGGGACAGGGTCCTACGAGCAGTACTTC.

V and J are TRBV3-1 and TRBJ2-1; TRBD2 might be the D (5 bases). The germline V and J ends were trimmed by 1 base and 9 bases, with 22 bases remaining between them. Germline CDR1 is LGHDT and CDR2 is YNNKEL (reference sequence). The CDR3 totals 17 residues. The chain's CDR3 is CASSQAILGWERGEQFF. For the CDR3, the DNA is TGTGCCAGCAGCCAAGCAATCCTGGGGTGGGAACGGGGTGAGCAGTTCTTC.

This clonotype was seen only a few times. The CDR3 nucleotides read TGCAGCGTTGTCGGACATCAGAACACTGAAGCTTTCTTT. Translating gives CSVVGHQNTEAFF. The chain is built from TRBV29-1 and TRBJ1-1; TRBD1 is a possible D gene (5 bases). The V gene lost 4 bases and the J gene lost 1 base, with 10 bases spanning the gap. This CDR3 comprises 13 residues. Germline values: CDR1 SQVTM, CDR2 ANQGSEA.

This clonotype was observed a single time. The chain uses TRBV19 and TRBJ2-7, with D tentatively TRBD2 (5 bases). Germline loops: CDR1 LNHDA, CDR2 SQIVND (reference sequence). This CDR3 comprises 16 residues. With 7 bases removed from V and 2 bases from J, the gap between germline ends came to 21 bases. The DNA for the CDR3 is TGTGCCAGTACCGAGAGGGCGGGTCTGTCAGCCTACGAGCAGTACTTC. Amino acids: CASTERAGLSAYEQYF.

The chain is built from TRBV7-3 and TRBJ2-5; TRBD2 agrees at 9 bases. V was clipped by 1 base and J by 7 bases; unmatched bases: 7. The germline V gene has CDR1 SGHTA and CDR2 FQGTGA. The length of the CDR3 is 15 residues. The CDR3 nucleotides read TGTGCCAGCAGCTTAATGGCGGGAGGGCCGGGGACCCAGTACTTC. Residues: CASSLMAGGPGTQYF.

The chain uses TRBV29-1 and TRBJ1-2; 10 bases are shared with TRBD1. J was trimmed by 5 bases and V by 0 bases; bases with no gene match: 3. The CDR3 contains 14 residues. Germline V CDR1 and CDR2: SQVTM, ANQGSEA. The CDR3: CSVEDQGQGYGYTF. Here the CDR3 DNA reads TGCAGCGTTGAAGATCAGGGACAGGGGTATGGCTACACCTTC.

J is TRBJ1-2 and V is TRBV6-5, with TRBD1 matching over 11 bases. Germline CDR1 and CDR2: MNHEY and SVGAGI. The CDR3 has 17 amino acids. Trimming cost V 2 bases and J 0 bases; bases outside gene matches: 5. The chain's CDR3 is CASSYGTGGSTNYGYTF. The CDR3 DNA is TGTGCCAGCAGTTACGGGACAGGGGGTTCCACTAACTATGGCTACACCTTC.

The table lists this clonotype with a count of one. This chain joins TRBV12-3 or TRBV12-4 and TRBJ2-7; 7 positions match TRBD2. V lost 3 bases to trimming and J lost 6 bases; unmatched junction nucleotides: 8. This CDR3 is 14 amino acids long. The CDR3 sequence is CASSFIGGGGEQYF. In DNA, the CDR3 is TGTGCCAGCAGTTTTATCGGCGGGGGTGGCGAGCAGTACTTC.

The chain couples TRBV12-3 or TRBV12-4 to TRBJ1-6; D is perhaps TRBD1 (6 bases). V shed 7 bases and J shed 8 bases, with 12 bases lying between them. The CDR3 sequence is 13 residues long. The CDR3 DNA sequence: TGTGCCAGCATGGGAGCAGGGGATTCACCCCTCCACTTT. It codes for CASMGAGDSPLHF.

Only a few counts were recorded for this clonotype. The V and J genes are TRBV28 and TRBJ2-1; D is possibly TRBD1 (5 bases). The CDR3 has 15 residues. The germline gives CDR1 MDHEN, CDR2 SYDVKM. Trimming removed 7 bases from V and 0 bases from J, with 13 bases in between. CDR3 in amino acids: CASTRQKSSYNEQFF. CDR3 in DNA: TGTGCCAGCACCAGACAGAAGAGCTCCTACAATGAGCAGTTCTTC.

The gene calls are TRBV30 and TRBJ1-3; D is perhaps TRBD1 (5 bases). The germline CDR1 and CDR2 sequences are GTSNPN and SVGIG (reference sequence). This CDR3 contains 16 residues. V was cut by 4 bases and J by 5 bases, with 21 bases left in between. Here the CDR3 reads CAWTSPREQGRNTIYF. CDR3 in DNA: TGTGCCTGGACGTCTCCCAGGGAACAAGGTAGAAACACCATATATTTT.

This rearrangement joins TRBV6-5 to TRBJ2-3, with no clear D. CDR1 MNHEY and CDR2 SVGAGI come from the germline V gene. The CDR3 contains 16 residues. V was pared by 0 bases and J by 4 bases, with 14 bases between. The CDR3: CASSYSSLGGPDTQYF. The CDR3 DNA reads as TGTGCCAGCAGTTACTCGTCTCTAGGCGGACCAGATACGCAGTATTTT.

Here the CDR3 reads CASSLAYGGYTF. The CDR3 DNA reads as TGTGCCAGCAGTTTAGCGTACGGTGGCTACACCTTC. The V and J genes are TRBV12-3 or TRBV12-4 and TRBJ1-2, with D unresolved. This CDR3 spans 12 amino acids. The V gene lost 0 bases and the J gene lost 7 bases, with 6 bases spanning the gap.

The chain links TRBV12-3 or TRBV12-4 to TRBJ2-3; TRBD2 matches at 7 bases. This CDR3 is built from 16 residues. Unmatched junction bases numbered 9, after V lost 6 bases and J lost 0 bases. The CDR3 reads CASRLSSGTSTDTQYF. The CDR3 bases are TGTGCCAGCAGGCTCTCTAGCGGAACTAGCACAGATACGCAGTATTTT.

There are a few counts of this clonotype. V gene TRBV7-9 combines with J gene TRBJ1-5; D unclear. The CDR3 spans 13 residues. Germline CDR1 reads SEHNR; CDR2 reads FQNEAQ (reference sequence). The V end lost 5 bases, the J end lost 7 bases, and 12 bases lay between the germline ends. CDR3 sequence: CASSLDPTQPQHF. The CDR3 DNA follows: TGTGCCAGCAGCCTAGACCCGACCCAGCCCCAGCATTTT.

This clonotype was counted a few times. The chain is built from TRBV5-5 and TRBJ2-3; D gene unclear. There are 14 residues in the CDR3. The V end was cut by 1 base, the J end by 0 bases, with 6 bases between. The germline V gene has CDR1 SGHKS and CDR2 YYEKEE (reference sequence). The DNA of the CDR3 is TGTGCCAGCAGCTTGCCAGCTAGCACAGATACGCAGTATTTT. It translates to CASSLPASTDTQYF.